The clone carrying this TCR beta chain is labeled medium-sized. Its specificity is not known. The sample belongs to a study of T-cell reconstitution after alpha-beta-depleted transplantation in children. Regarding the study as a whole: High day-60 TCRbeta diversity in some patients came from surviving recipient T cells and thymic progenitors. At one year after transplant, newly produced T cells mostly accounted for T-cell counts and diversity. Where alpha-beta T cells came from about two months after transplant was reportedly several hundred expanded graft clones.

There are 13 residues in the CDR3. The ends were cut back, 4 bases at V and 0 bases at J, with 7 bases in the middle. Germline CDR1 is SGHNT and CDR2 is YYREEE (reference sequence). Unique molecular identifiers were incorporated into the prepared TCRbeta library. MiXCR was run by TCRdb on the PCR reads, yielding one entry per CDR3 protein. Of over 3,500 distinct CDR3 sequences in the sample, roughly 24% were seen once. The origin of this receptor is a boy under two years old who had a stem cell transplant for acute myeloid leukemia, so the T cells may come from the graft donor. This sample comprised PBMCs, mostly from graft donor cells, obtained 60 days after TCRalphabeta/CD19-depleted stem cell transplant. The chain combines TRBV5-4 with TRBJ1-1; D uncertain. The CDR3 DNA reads TGTGCCAGCAGCCCCTCACTGAACACTGAAGCTTTCTTT. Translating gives CASSPSLNTEAFF.